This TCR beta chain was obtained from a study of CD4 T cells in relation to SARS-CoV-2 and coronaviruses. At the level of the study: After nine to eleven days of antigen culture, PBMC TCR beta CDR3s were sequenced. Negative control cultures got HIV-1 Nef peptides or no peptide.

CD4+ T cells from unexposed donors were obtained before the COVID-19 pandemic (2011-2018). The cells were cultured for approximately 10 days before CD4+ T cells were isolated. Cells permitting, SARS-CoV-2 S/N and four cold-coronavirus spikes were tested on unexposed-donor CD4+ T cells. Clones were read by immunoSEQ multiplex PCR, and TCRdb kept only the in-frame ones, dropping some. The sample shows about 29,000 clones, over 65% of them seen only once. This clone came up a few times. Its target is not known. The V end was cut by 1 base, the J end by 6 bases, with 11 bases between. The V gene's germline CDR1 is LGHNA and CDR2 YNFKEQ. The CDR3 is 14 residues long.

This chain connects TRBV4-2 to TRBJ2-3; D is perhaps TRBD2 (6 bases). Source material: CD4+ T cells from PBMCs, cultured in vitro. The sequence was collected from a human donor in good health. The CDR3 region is CASSQGGAGDTQYF. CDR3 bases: TGTGCCAGCAGCCAAGGCGGGGCGGGGGATACGCAGTATTTT.